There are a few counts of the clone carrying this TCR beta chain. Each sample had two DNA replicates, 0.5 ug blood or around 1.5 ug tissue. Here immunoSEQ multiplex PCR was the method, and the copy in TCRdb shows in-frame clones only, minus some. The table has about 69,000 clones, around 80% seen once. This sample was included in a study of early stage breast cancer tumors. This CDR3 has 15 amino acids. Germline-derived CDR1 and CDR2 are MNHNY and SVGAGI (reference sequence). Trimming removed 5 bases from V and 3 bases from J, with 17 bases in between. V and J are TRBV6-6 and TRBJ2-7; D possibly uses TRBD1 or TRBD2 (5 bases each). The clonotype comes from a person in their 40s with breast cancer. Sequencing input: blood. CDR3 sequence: CASSLQGDLGYEQYF. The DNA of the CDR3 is TGTGCCAGCAGTCTTCAGGGAGATCTAGGCTACGAGCAGTACTTC.